This T cell receptor (beta chain) is drawn from a study of CD8 T cells in Susac syndrome. Comment on this clonotype: The junction differs from germline at one of its ends, possibly a read error.

An input of about 0.45 to 1 ug of RNA was subjected to reverse transcription using random hexamers. From the immunoSEQ multiplex PCR reads, TCRdb called clonotypes with MiXCR, one entry per CDR3 protein. The sample lists about 150,000 distinct CDR3 sequences, about 92% seen once, with more than 0.07% in the top ten. The germline gives CDR1 KGHSH, CDR2 LQKENI. The CDR3 contains 14 residues. The chain is built from TRBV18 and TRBJ1-4; no reliable D call. The clonotype originates from a human donor in good health. Source material: CD4+ T cells from PBMCs. As DNA, the CDR3 is TGTGCCAGCGCACCCAGGCCGTCTAATGAAAAACTGTTTTTT. Amino acid sequence: CASAPRPSNEKLFF.